This T cell receptor beta chain was sequenced for a study of regulatory T cells in long-lasting Graves disease. Libraries of TCR beta came from iRepertoire HTBI primers plus Arm-PCR of CDR3 regions. TCRdb reanalysed the multiplex PCR reads using MiXCR and keeps one entry per CDR3 protein. Here the sample spans 400,000 to 500,000 distinct CDR3 sequences, 16% being singletons. Time point meaning: newly diagnosed GD, antithyroid drugs for less than 3 months. Construction of the TCR library relied on RNA isolated from PBMCs. This clonotype came up many times. The same data also contributed to another study, on T cells in Graves' hyperthyroidism and ophthalmopathy. According to that study: Blood also held most thyroid clonotypes expanded beyond 0.001.

This sample comprised peripheral blood mononuclear cells (PBMCs), obtained at new diagnosis, from a patient treated with antithyroid drugs. This clonotype was obtained from a woman aged 25 to 39 with Graves disease.

CDR3 bases: TGTGCCAGCAGCTTATTCCCCTTCCGCGGCCCCACAGATACGCAGTATTTT. Translation gives CASSLFPFRGPTDTQYF. The chain combines TRBV11-2 with TRBJ2-3; no firm D call. Trimming took off 2 bases at V and 2 bases at J, with 17 bases between the two ends. The CDR3 runs 17 residues. The germline gives CDR1 SGHAT, CDR2 FQNNGV.